This T cell receptor beta chain originates from a study of beta chain features in type 1 diabetes. Study-wide results and limits: The study found moderately but significantly shorter TCRB CDR3s in all four CD4+ subsets of Type 1 diabetes patients.

This CDR3 spans 13 amino acids. Germline assignment: CDR1 SGHRS and CDR2 YFSETQ. Trimming removed 2 bases at V and 3 bases at J, with 8 bases between. This clone was seen a few times. Antigen specificity is unknown. The investigators reverse transcribed all of the isolated RNA, so they sequenced expressed TCRB transcripts. Sequencing was performed with immunoSEQ multiplex PCR; in TCRdb, only in-frame clones are kept and a portion is missing. The sample holds about 710,000 clones; around 15% are singletons and the top ten take just under 0.04%. Input material: naive CD4+ T cells from blood. This sequence originates from a man between 18 and 29 years old with type 1 diabetes. The chain employs TRBV5-1 and TRBJ2-5, with a possible D match to TRBD1 (6 bases). CDR3 DNA: TGCGCCAGCAGCTTTCCAGGGGAAGAGACCCAGTACTTC. Residues: CASSFPGEETQYF. The whole variable domain, remainder taken from reference TRBV5-1 and TRBJ2-5, is KAGVTQTPRYLIKTRGQQVTLSCSPISGHRSVSWYQQTPGQGLQFLFEYFSETQRNKGNFPGRFSGRQFSNSRSEMNVSTLELGDSALYLCASSFPGEETQYFGPGTRLLVL.